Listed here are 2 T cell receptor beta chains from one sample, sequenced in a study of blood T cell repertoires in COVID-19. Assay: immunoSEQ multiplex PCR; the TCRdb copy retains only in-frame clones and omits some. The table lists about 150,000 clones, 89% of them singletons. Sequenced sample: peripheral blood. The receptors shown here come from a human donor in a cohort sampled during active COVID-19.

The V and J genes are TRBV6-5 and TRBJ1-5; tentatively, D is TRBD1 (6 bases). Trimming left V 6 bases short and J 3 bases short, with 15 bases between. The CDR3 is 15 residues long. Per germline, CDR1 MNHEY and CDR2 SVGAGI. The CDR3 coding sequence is TGTGCCAGCAGGGTAACAGGGTCCCCCAATCAGCCCCAGCATTTT. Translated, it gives CASRVTGSPNQPQHF.

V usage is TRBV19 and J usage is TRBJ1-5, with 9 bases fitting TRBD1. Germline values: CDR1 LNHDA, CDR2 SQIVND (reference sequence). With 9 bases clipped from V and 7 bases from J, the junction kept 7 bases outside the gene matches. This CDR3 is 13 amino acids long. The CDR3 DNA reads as TGTGCCAGCCACAGGGGGCTGAGGCAGCCCCAGCATTTT. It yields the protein CASHRGLRQPQHF.